The rows below give T cell receptor beta chains drawn from one sample of a study of shared clonotypes between healthy human individuals. Data came from immunoSEQ multiplex PCR; TCRdb stores just in-frame clones and leaves some out. The sample contains about 2.3 million clones, approximately 93% of which appear only once. The sample consisted of naive CD4+ T cells from PBMCs. Every receptor here comes from a man younger than 35 in good health. Some clones in this sample may be carry-over from other donors' samples. CDR3s include the opening cysteine and the closing phenylalanine or tryptophan. The order of the fields is V gene, J gene, D gene, clone size, CDR3 length, CDR3 DNA, CDR3 protein. The D gene is left open where the match is weak. Clone size is shown for a subset of rows, as once, few, many or a class of expanded clone.

>TRBV7-3|TRBJ2-5|TRBD2|-|15
TGTGCCAGCAGCTTGGGTAGCGGGAGCGAAGAGACCCAGTACTTC
CASSLGSGSEETQYF
>TRBV27|TRBJ2-1|TRBD2|-|13
TGTGCCAGCACTCCTGGTAGCGGGAGGCCTGAGTTCTTC
CASTPGSGRPEFF
>TRBV19|TRBJ1-2|TRBD1|once|17
TGTGCCAGTAGGACACTCGTCAGGAACAGGGGCGTCTATGGCTACACCTTC
CASRTLVRNRGVYGYTF
>TRBV6-5|TRBJ2-7|TRBD1|-|15
TGTGCCAGCAGTTACGGGAGAGGGGGCGCGCTTGAGCAGTACTTC
CASSYGRGGALEQYF
>TRBV18|TRBJ2-1|-|-|18
TGTGCCAGCTCACCAACGGGGCCGAGACAGCTCTTAGACAATGAGCAGTTCTTC
CASSPTGPRQLLDNEQFF
>TRBV9|TRBJ2-7|TRBD2|-|15
TGTGCCAGCAGCATTAGCGGGCTGGCCTCCTACGAGCAGTACTTC
CASSISGLASYEQYF
>TRBV25-1|TRBJ2-2|-|-|15
TGTGCCAGCAGTGAGGACCAGAGGAACACCGGGGAGCTGTTTTTT
CASSEDQRNTGELFF
>TRBV7-2|TRBJ2-7|-|-|14
TGTGCCAGCAGCCCCGGGGGCACCACCTACGAGCAGTACTTC
CASSPGGTTYEQYF
>TRBV11-3|TRBJ2-1|-|-|15
TGTGCCAGCAGCTTAGCCTTAGGATCCTACAATGAGCAGTTCTTC
CASSLALGSYNEQFF
>TRBV5-1|TRBJ1-1|-|few|14
TGCGCCAGCAGCTCGGGGACGGAGAACACTGAAGCTTTCTTT
CASSSGTENTEAFF
>TRBV7-2|TRBJ2-7|-|-|14
TGTGCCAGCAGCTTAGCAATTACTGGTTACGAGCAGTACTTC
CASSLAITGYEQYF
>TRBV28|TRBJ1-5|-|-|14
TGTGCCAGCAGTTTCGACAGGAGCAATCAGCCCCAGCATTTT
CASSFDRSNQPQHF
>TRBV27|TRBJ2-6|TRBD1|-|18
TGTGCCAGCAGTTTTCGGGACAGGGATCTCTCTGGGGCCAACGTCCTGACTTTC
CASSFRDRDLSGANVLTF
>TRBV5-1|TRBJ2-5|-|-|14
TGCGCCAGCAGCTTGGCGAACTCTGAAGAGACCCAGTACTTC
CASSLANSEETQYF
>TRBV28|TRBJ1-5|-|few|14
TGTGCCAGCAGTTTGGCAACCTCGGGGCAGCCCCAGCATTTT
CASSLATSGQPQHF
>TRBV18|TRBJ2-1|-|-|14
TGTGCCAGCTCACCACCGGCTAGCCCGAATGAGCAGTTCTTC
CASSPPASPNEQFF
>TRBV19|TRBJ1-5|-|-|15
TGTGCCAGCGCGGAGGGGGGGACTAGCAATCAGCCCCAGCATTTT
CASAEGGTSNQPQHF
>TRBV28|TRBJ1-5|-|-|11
TGTGCCAGCAGTATAAACCAGCCCCAGCATTTT
CASSINQPQHF
>TRBV6-6|TRBJ2-7|TRBD2|-|15
TGTGCCAGCAGCAGCCCGGGGGGGCTCGCCTACGAGCAGTACTTC
CASSSPGGLAYEQYF
>TRBV28|TRBJ2-7|-|-|14
TGTGCCAGCGGAACCGGGACCTCATTCAAGGAGCAGTACTTC
CASGTGTSFKEQYF
>TRBV7-6|TRBJ2-1|TRBD2|-|13
TGTGCCAGCAGCACGGGACTAGCGGGAGTACAGTTCTTC
CASSTGLAGVQFF
>TRBV2|TRBJ2-1|-|-|11
TGTGCCAGCACTAGCTACAATGAGCAGTTCTTC
CASTSYNEQFF
>TRBV5-1|TRBJ2-1|-|once|14
TGCGCCAGCAGCTTGGGCCTAACCTACAATGAGCAGTTCTTC
CASSLGLTYNEQFF
>TRBV7-3|TRBJ2-5|TRBD2|-|16
TGTGCCAGCAGTATAGGGCTAGCGGGTTTACAAGAGACCCAGTACTTC
CASSIGLAGLQETQYF
>TRBV5-4|TRBJ2-1|-|-|15
TGTGCCAGCAGCTTGGGCAACCAAGGCCCCCTGGAGCAGTTCTTC
CASSLGNQGPLEQFF
>TRBV5-1|TRBJ1-1|-|-|14
TGCGCCAGCAGTCAAGTAGGGTGGAGCACTGAAGCTTTCTTT
CASSQVGWSTEAFF
>TRBV5-1|TRBJ2-5|-|-|13
TGCGCCAGCAGCTTCCGGGGCTGGGAGACCCAGTACTTC
CASSFRGWETQYF
>TRBV7-8|TRBJ2-1|TRBD2|once|15
TGTGCCAGCAACCTTCTAGCGGGACCTTACAATGAGCAGTTCTTC
CASNLLAGPYNEQFF
>TRBV28|TRBJ2-7|-|once|15
TGTGCCAGCAGTTCTCTCGGTCGTCGGGGCTACGAGCAGTACTTC
CASSSLGRRGYEQYF
>TRBV5-6|TRBJ2-5|TRBD1|once|13
TGTGCCAGCAGCTGGGACAGGGGAGAGACCCAGTACTTC
CASSWDRGETQYF
>TRBV28|TRBJ1-2|-|-|13
TGTGCCAGCACGGTGGGGGGAAACTATGGCTACACCTTC
CASTVGGNYGYTF
>TRBV4-2|TRBJ1-2|-|-|16
TGTGCCAGCAGCCAAGGGCTTCTAGGGATCGGCTATGGCTACACCTTC
CASSQGLLGIGYGYTF
>TRBV19|TRBJ2-1|TRBD2|-|15
TGTGCCAGTAGTATAGCTAGCGGGAGGGCGAATGAGCAGTTCTTC
CASSIASGRANEQFF
>TRBV7-2|TRBJ2-1|-|-|15
TGTGCCAGCAGCTTAGAGAGAGGGTCCTACAATGAGCAGTTCTTC
CASSLERGSYNEQFF
>TRBV28|TRBJ1-3|-|-|15
TGTGCCAGCAGTTTGGGGGATCTATCTGGAAACACCATATATTTT
CASSLGDLSGNTIYF
>TRBV5-5|TRBJ2-1|-|-|15
TGTGCCAGCAGCTTGTGGGCTAGTGGTTACAATGAGCAGTTCTTC
CASSLWASGYNEQFF
>TRBV6-6|TRBJ2-5|-|-|14
TGTGCCAGCAGTTACCGACAGAGCCAAGAGACCCAGTACTTC
CASSYRQSQETQYF
>TRBV9|TRBJ2-3|-|-|19
TGTGCCAGCAGCGACCGCACTACCGGGACATTAACTAGCACAGATACGCAGTATTTT
CASSDRTTGTLTSTDTQYF
>TRBV7-2|TRBJ2-7|TRBD2|-|16
TGTGCCAGCAGCTTAGGTCCTCTAGCGGGAGGGTACGAGCAGTACTTC
CASSLGPLAGGYEQYF
>TRBV18|TRBJ2-7|TRBD2|-|15
TGTGCCAGCTCACCATCCGGGACTAGCGGATACGAGCAGTACTTC
CASSPSGTSGYEQYF
>TRBV6-1|TRBJ2-1|-|-|15
TGTGCCAGCAGTGTCTTCCCAGGCTCCTACAATGAGCAGTTCTTC
CASSVFPGSYNEQFF
>TRBV4-2|TRBJ2-1|TRBD2|-|20
TGTGCCAGCAGCCAAGGTGCCGGACTAGCGGGTCTTAGCTCCTACAATGAGCAGTTCTTC
CASSQGAGLAGLSSYNEQFF
>TRBV6-5|TRBJ1-5|-|-|15
TGTGCCAGCAGTTATAGGAGGGGCGGCAATCAGCCCCAGCATTTT
CASSYRRGGNQPQHF
>TRBV5-1|TRBJ1-1|-|-|14
TGCGCCAGCAGCCAAGGACAGCCTAACACTGAAGCTTTCTTT
CASSQGQPNTEAFF
>TRBV7-2|TRBJ2-5|-|-|13
TGTGCCAGCGGGGGGGCTGGGCAAGAGACCCAGTACTTC
CASGGAGQETQYF
>TRBV28|TRBJ2-3|-|-|16
TGTGCCAGCAGTTTGAATCGGGACGGCGCCACAGATACGCAGTATTTT
CASSLNRDGATDTQYF
>TRBV5-5|TRBJ2-7|-|-|15
TGTGCCAGCAGCTTGGTAGTTGCACCCCCGGGGGAGCAGTACTTC
CASSLVVAPPGEQYF
>TRBV7-2|TRBJ2-5|-|-|13
TGTGCCAGCAGCTTAGTACGGGGAGAGACCCAGTACTTC
CASSLVRGETQYF
>TRBV27|TRBJ2-1|-|-|12
TGTGCCAGCAAAACGTCCTACAATGAGCAGTTCTTC
CASKTSYNEQFF
>TRBV7-3|TRBJ2-7|-|-|14
TGTGCCAGCAGCCCCCAGGGGGGGCACTACGAGCAGTACTTC
CASSPQGGHYEQYF
>TRBV19|TRBJ2-2|-|-|14
TGTGCCAGTAGTATGGCGGTTAACACCGGGGAGCTGTTTTTT
CASSMAVNTGELFF
>TRBV5-1|TRBJ2-7|TRBD2|-|14
TGCGCCAGCAGCTTGGAACTAGCGGGAGTCGAGCAGTACTTC
CASSLELAGVEQYF
>TRBV27|TRBJ2-5|TRBD1|-|14
TGTGCCAGCAGACGCGACAGGGGTGAAGAGACCCAGTACTTC
CASRRDRGEETQYF
>TRBV4-3|TRBJ2-7|-|-|17
TGCGCCAGCAGCCAATCCTGGTTTGGTAGCGGCTACTACGAGCAGTACTTC
CASSQSWFGSGYYEQYF
>TRBV28|TRBJ2-7|TRBD1|-|15
TGTGCCAGCAGTTTCGGGACAGGGGCCTTTGTAGAGCAGTACTTC
CASSFGTGAFVEQYF
>TRBV27|TRBJ1-1|-|-|16
TGTGCCAGCAGTTGGCGAGGGCGGGAACAGAACACTGAAGCTTTCTTT
CASSWRGREQNTEAFF
>TRBV4-3|TRBJ2-5|-|-|14
TGCGCCAGCAGCCACGGGCGGGATGGGGAGACCCAGTACTTC
CASSHGRDGETQYF
>TRBV5-4|TRBJ2-6|-|once|14
TGTGCCAGCATCCCTTCCTCTGGGGCCAACGTCCTGACTTTC
CASIPSSGANVLTF
>TRBV19|TRBJ1-5|-|-|15
TGTGCCAGTAGTATCCCGGGACTGGGCAATCAGCCCCAGCATTTT
CASSIPGLGNQPQHF
>TRBV11-2|TRBJ2-7|-|-|14
TGTGCCAGCAGCTTAGGGACGGCGACCTACGAGCAGTACTTC
CASSLGTATYEQYF